This TCR beta chain was recovered during a study of cytomegalovirus exposure and HLA in healthy donors. Regarding the study as a whole: CMV antigen specificity of a few CMV-associated chains was confirmed in vitro.

Profiled with immunoSEQ multiplex PCR; TCRdb holds only in-frame clones, not every one. Of about 240,000 clones listed, approximately 83% are singletons. Germline CDR1 and CDR2: GTSNPN and SVGIG (reference sequence). V lost 0 bases to trimming and J lost 3 bases, with 9 bases between them. The CDR3 is 14 amino acids. As regards this clone: Antigen unknown.

This TCR came from a woman aged 30 to 39 in good health and CMV-seropositive. The material sequenced was PBMCs. The chain recombines TRBV30 with TRBJ1-5; no definite D call. DNA for the CDR3: TGTGCCTGGAGTGTAACAGACTACAATCAGCCCCAGCATTTT. Protein: CAWSVTDYNQPQHF.